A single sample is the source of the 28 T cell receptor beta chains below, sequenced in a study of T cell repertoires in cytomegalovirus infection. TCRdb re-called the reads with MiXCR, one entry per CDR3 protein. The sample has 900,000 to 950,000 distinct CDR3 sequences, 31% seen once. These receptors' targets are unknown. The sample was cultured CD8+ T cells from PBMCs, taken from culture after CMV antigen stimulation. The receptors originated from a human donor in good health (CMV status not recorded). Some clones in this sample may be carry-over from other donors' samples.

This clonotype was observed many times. In nucleotides, the CDR3 is TGTGCCAGCAGCTCCGGGACTAGCGGGTCCCCCGCAGATACGCAGTATTTT. It yields the protein CASSSGTSGSPADTQYF. V gene TRBV7-2 combines with J gene TRBJ2-3, with TRBD2 matching 12 bases. This CDR3 is built from 17 residues. V dropped 4 bases and J dropped 4; count of bases not matched to a gene: 9. CDR1 is SGHTA and CDR2 is FQGNSA in the germline V gene.

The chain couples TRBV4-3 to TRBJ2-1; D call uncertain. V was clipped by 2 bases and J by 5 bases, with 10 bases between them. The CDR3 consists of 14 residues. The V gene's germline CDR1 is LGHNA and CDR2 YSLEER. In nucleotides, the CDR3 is TGCGCCAGCAGCCAATGGCGGTGGGACAATGAGCAGTTCTTC. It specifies CASSQWRWDNEQFF.

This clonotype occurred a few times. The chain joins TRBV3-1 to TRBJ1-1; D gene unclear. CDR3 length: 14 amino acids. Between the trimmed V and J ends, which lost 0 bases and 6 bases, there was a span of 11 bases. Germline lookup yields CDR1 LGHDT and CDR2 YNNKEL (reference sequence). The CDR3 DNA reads TGTGCCAGCAGCCAAGAGGAGCCTTGGGCTGAAGCTTTCTTT. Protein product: CASSQEEPWAEAFF.

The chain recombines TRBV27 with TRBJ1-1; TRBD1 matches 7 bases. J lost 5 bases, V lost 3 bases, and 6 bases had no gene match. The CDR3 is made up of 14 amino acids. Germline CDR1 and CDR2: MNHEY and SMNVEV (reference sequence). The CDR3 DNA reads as TGTGCCAGCAGTTTCGGGACAGTTGAAACTGAAGCTTTCTTT. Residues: CASSFGTVETEAFF.

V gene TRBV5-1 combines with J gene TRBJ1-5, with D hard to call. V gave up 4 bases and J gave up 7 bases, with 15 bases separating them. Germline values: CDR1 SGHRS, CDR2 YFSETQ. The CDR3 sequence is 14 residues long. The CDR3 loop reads CASSPEEFGQPQHF. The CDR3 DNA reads TGCGCCAGCAGCCCGGAAGAGTTCGGCCAGCCCCAGCATTTT.

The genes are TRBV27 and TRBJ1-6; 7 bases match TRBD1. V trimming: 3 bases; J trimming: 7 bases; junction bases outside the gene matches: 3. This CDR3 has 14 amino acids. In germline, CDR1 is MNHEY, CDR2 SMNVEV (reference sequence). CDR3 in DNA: TGTGCCAGCAGTTTTGGGACAGTAAATTCACCCCTCCACTTT. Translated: CASSFGTVNSPLHF.

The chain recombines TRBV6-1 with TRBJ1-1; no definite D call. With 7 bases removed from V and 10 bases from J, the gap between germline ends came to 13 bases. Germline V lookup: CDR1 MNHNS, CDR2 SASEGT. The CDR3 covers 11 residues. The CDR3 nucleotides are TGTGCCAGCACTGGTGGCCCCGGAGCTTTCTTT. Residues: CASTGGPGAFF.

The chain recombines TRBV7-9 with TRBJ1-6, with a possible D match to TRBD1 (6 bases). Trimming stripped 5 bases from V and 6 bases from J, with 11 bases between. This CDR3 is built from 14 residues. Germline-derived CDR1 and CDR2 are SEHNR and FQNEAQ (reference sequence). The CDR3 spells CASSTRTANSPLHF. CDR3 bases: TGTGCCAGCAGCACCCGGACAGCTAATTCACCCCTCCACTTT.

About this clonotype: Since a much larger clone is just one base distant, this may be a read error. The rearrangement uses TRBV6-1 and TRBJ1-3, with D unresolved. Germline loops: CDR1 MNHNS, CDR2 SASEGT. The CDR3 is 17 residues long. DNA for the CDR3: TGTGCCAGCAGTGAATACCTGCCTCCGGCGGCTGGAAACACCTTATATTTT. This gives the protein CASSEYLPPAAGNTLYF.

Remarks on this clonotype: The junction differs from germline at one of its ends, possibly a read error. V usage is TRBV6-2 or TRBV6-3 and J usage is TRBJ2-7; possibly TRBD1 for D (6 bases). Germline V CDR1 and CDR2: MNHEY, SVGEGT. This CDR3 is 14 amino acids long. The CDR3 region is CANSVRQVLYEQYF. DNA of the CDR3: TGTGCCAACAGTGTCAGACAGGTCCTCTACGAGCAGTACTTC.

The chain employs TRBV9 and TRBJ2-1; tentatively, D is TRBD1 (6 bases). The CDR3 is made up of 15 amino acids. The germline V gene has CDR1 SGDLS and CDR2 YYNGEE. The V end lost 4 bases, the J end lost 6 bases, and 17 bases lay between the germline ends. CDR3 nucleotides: TGTGCCAGCAGCCCCCTCCTAGCAGGGGCCAATGAGCAGTTCTTC. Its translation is CASSPLLAGANEQFF.

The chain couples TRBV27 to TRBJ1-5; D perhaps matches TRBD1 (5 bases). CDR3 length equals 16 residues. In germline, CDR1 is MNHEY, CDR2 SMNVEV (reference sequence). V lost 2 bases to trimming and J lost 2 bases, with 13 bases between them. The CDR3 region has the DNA TGTGCCAGCAGTTTAGGGGGAGCGCGAGGCAATCAGCCCCAGCATTTT. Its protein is CASSLGGARGNQPQHF.

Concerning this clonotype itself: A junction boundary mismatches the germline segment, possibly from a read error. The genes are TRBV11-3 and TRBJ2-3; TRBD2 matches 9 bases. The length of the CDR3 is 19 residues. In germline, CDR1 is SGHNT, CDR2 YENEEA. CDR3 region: CASSSESGTLAGVTDTQCF. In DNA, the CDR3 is TGTGCCAGCAGCTCAGAGTCCGGAACCTTAGCGGGGGTCACAGATACGCAGTGTTTT.

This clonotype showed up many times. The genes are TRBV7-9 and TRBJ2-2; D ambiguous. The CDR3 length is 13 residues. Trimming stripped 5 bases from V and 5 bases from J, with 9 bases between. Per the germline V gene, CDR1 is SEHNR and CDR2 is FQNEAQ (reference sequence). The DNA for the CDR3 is TGTGCCAGCAGCGGCAAGGGAACCGGGGAGCTGTTTTTT. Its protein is CASSGKGTGELFF.

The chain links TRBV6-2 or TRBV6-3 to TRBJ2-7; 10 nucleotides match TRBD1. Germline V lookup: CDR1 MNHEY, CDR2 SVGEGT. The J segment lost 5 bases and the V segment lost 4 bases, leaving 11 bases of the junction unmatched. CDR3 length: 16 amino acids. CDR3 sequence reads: CASSFSHGTGVHEQYV. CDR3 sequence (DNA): TGTGCCAGCAGTTTTAGCCACGGGACAGGGGTCCACGAGCAGTACGTC.

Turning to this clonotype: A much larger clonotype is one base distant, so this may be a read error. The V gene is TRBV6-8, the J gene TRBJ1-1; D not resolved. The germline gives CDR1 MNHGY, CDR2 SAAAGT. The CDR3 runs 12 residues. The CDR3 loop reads CTSSGGSTEAFF. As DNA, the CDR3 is TGTACCAGCAGTGGTGGGAGCACTGAAGCTTTCTTT.

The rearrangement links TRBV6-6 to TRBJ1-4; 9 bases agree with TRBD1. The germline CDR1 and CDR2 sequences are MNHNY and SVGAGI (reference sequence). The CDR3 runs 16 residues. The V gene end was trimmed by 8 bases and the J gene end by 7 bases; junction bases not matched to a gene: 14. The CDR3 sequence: CASYGTGRTRGEKLFF. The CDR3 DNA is TGTGCCAGCTATGGGACAGGGAGGACCCGGGGTGAAAAACTGTTTTTT.

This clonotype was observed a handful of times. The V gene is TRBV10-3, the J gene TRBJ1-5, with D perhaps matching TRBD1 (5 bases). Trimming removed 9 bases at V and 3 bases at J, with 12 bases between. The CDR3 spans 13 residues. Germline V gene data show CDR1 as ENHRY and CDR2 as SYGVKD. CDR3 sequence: CAIGTVNNQPQHF. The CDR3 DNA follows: TGTGCCATAGGGACGGTAAACAATCAGCCCCAGCATTTT.

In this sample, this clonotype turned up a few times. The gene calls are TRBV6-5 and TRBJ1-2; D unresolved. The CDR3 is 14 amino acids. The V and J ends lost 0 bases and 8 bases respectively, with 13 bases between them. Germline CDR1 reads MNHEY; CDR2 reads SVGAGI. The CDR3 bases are TGTGCCAGCAGTTACTCAGGGAGTTTGGAAGGCTACACCTTC. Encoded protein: CASSYSGSLEGYTF.

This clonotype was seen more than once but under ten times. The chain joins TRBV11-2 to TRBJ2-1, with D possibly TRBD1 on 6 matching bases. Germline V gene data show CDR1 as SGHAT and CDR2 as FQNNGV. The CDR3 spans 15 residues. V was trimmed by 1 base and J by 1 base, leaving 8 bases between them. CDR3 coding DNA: TGTGCCAGCAGCTTAGGGACAGATTCCTACAATGAGCAGTTCTTC. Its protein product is CASSLGTDSYNEQFF.

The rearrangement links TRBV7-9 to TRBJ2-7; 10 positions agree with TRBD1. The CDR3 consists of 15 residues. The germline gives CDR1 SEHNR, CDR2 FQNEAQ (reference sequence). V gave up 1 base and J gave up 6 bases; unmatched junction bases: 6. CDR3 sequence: CASSLVRTGGSEQYF. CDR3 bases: TGTGCCAGCAGCTTAGTAAGGACAGGGGGAAGCGAGCAGTACTTC.

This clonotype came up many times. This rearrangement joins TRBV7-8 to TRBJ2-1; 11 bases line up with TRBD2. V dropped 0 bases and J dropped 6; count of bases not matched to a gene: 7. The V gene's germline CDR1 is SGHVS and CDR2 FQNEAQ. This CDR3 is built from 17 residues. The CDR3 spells CASSLASGGAGRNEQFF. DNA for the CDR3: TGTGCCAGCAGCTTAGCTAGCGGGGGGGCGGGCCGCAATGAGCAGTTCTTC. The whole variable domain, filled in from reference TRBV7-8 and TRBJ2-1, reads GAGVSQSPRYKVAKRGQDVALRCDPISGHVSLFWYQQALGQGPEFLTYFQNEAQLDKSGLPSDRFFAERPEGSVSTLKIQRTQQEDSAVYLCASSLASGGAGRNEQFFGPGTRLTVL.

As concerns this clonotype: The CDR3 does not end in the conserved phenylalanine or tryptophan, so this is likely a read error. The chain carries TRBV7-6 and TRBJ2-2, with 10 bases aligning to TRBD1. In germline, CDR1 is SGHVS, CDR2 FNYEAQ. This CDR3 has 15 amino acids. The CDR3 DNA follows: TGTGCTAGCAGCGCGACAGGGGGCTCGTCCGGGGAGCTGTTTTCT. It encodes CASSATGGSSGELFS.

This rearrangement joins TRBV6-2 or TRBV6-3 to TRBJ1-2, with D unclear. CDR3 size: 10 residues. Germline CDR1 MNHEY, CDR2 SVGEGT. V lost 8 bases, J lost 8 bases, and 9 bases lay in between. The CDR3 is CASFGYGYTF. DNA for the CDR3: TGTGCCAGCTTCGGTTACGGCTACACCTTC.

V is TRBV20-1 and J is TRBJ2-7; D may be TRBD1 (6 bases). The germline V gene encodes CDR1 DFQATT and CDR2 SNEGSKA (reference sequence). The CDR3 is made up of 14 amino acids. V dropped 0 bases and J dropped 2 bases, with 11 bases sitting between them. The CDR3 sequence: CSAREAGTTYEQYF. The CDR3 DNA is TGCAGTGCTAGAGAGGCAGGGACAACCTACGAGCAGTACTTC.

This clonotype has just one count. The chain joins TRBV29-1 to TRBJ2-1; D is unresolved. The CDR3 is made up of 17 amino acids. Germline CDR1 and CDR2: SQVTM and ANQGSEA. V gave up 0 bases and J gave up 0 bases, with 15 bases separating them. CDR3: CSVEDRGEVSSYNEQFF. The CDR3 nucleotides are TGCAGCGTTGAAGATCGTGGCGAGGTCTCCTCCTACAATGAGCAGTTCTTC.

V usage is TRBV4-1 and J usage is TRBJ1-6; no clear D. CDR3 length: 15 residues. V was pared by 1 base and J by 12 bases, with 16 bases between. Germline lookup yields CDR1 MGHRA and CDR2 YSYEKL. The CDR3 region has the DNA TGCGCCAGCAGCCAAGTTGTGGTGGGGTCTCTACCCCTCCACTTT. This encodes CASSQVVVGSLPLHF.

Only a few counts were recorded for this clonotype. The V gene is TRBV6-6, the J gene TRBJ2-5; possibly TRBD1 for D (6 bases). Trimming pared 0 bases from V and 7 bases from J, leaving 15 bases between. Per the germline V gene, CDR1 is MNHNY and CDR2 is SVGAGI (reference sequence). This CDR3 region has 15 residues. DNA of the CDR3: TGTGCCAGCAGTTACTCGACTTCTGGGGGCAGGACCCAGTACTTC. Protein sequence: CASSYSTSGGRTQYF.